This TCR beta chain was found in a study of identifying expanded T cells in peripheral blood. Study-level results: Clone count variance between approximately 2-week samples rose with total template count.

The method was immunoSEQ multiplex PCR; TCRdb's version includes in-frame clones alone and lacks a portion of them. The sample shows 65,000 to 95,000 clones, 84% of them seen only once. A word on this clone: As yet, its antigen is unknown.

CDR3 length: 13 amino acids. V gave up 6 bases and J gave up 1 base, with 12 bases separating them. Per germline, CDR1 SQVTM and CDR2 ANQGSEA. The sequence was obtained from a person between 18 and 75 years old in good health. The sequenced material came from blood. The V and J genes are TRBV29-1 and TRBJ1-1; D ambiguous. The DNA for the CDR3 is TGCAGCGTCCGTTTCGAGGCGAACACTGAAGCTTTCTTT. Translation: CSVRFEANTEAFF.